The 20 T cell receptor beta chains below all came from one sample that was sequenced in a study of cytomegalovirus exposure and HLA in healthy donors. With 60 Vbeta and 13 Jbeta primers, the PCR was carried out. Generated by immunoSEQ multiplex PCR, the TCRdb table keeps only in-frame clones and is missing some. This table has some 180,000 clones, around 80% appearing once. Material: PBMCs. Receptors originate from a girl aged 2 to 9 in good health and CMV-seropositive.

This chain links TRBV11-3 with TRBJ2-1; TRBD2 matches at 7 bases. This CDR3 spans 14 amino acids. The V gene's germline CDR1 is SGHNT and CDR2 YENEEA. V was pared by 3 bases and J by 3 bases, with 2 bases of the junction left unmatched. CDR3 nucleotides: TGTGCCAGCAGCTTCTCTAGCGGCTACAATGAGCAGTTCTTC. Its protein product is CASSFSSGYNEQFF.

The rearrangement joins TRBV5-1 to TRBJ2-5, with 7 positions matching TRBD1. The V segment lost 10 bases and the J segment 5 bases; nucleotides outside the gene matches: 17. Germline V gene sequence: CDR1 SGHRS, CDR2 YFSETQ. The CDR3 loop spans 15 amino acids. This chain's CDR3 is CASQRQGDRGETQYF. The CDR3 DNA sequence: TGCGCCTCCCAACGACAGGGTGATAGGGGCGAGACCCAGTACTTC.

This chain joins TRBV29-1 and TRBJ2-2; D is perhaps TRBD1 (5 bases). The CDR3 has 14 residues. The germline V gene encodes CDR1 SQVTM and CDR2 ANQGSEA. The ends were cut back, 6 bases at V and 0 bases at J, with 11 bases in the middle. This chain's CDR3 is CSVQVRPNTGELFF. CDR3 nucleotide sequence: TGCAGCGTACAGGTGCGACCGAACACCGGGGAGCTGTTTTTT.

The chain combines TRBV16 with TRBJ2-2; possible D gene TRBD1, 6 bases. Trimming removed 4 bases at V and 0 bases at J, with 15 bases between. The CDR3 has 17 amino acids. Germline CDR1 and CDR2: KGHSY and FQNENV. The CDR3 DNA reads as TGTGCCAGCAGCCTCTTGGGTACAGGGACGAACACCGGGGAGCTGTTTTTT. Translating gives CASSLLGTGTNTGELFF. Using reference TRBV16 and TRBJ2-2 for the parts outside the CDR3, the full variable domain is GEEVAQTPKHLVRGEGQKAKLYCAPIKGHSYVFWYQQVLKNEFKFLISFQNENVFDETGMPKERFSAKCLPNSPCSLEIQATKLEDSAVYFCASSLLGTGTNTGELFFGEGSRLTVL.

The V gene is TRBV7-6, the J gene TRBJ1-4; D is possibly TRBD1 (6 bases). This CDR3 has 16 amino acids. The V end was cut by 4 bases, the J end by 7 bases, with 19 bases between. The germline gives CDR1 SGHVS, CDR2 FNYEAQ. Here the CDR3 reads CASSSTQPGAREKLFF. CDR3 in DNA: TGTGCCAGCAGCTCGACACAGCCAGGGGCACGTGAAAAACTGTTTTTT.

The chain uses TRBV19 and TRBJ2-2, with D maybe TRBD1 (6 bases). V lost 0 bases and J lost 8, with 13 bases in between. This CDR3 is built from 15 residues. Germline-derived CDR1 and CDR2 are LNHDA and SQIVND (reference sequence). The CDR3 protein is CASSIDWAGAGELFF. Here the CDR3 DNA reads TGTGCCAGTAGTATAGACTGGGCAGGGGCGGGGGAGCTGTTTTTT. The full variable domain, completed using reference TRBV19 and TRBJ2-2, is DGGITQSPKYLFRKEGQNVTLSCEQNLNHDAMYWYRQDPGQGLRLIYYSQIVNDFQKGDIAEGYSVSREKKESFPLTVTSAQKNPTAFYLCASSIDWAGAGELFFGEGSRLTVL.

The chain carries TRBV9 and TRBJ2-7, with TRBD2 as a possible D gene (5 bases). The CDR3 covers 14 residues. Looked up from germline, CDR1 is SGDLS and CDR2 is YYNGEE. V was trimmed by 2 bases and J by 4 bases, leaving 13 bases between them. The CDR3 loop is CASSVLGGPYEQYF. CDR3 nucleotide sequence: TGTGCCAGCAGCGTCCTAGGCGGGCCATACGAGCAGTACTTC. The variable domain in full, with the rest retrieved from reference TRBV9 and TRBJ2-7, is DSGVTQTPKHLITATGQRVTLRCSPRSGDLSVYWYQQSLDQGLQFLIQYYNGEERAKGNILERFSAQQFPDLHSELNLSSLELGDSALYFCASSVLGGPYEQYFGPGTRLTVT.

CDR3 in amino acids: CASSSLQNSPLHF. The DNA for the CDR3 is TGTGCCAGCAGTTCCTTACAAAATTCACCCCTCCACTTT. The V call is TRBV27, the J call TRBJ1-6; unclear D gene. The CDR3 length is 13 residues. The V and J ends lost 4 bases and 7 bases respectively, with 8 bases between them. Germline V gives CDR1 MNHEY, CDR2 SMNVEV (reference sequence).

The rearrangement uses TRBV9 and TRBJ1-3; possibly TRBD1 for D (6 bases). This CDR3 has 16 residues. The germline CDR1 and CDR2 sequences are SGDLS and YYNGEE. Trimming removed 0 bases at V and 7 bases at J, with 17 bases between. In nucleotides, the CDR3 is TGTGCCAGCAGCGTAGGTGGGGCAGGGGATTTCAACACCATATATTTT. Encoded protein: CASSVGGAGDFNTIYF.

The chain employs TRBV11-3 and TRBJ2-3; TRBD2 matches 7 bases. The CDR3 is 14 amino acids. Germline values: CDR1 SGHNT, CDR2 YENEEA. The ends lost 7 bases at V and 0 bases at J; junction bases unmatched: 4. CDR3 region: CASNPGLSTDTQYF. CDR3 coding DNA: TGTGCCAGCAACCCGGGACTAAGCACAGATACGCAGTATTTT.

Of note for this clone: Other DNA sequences of this sample code for an identical CDR3. This chain joins TRBV5-1 and TRBJ2-1; TRBD2 aligns across 8 bases. This CDR3 is 16 amino acids long. V shed 4 bases, J shed 2 bases, and the junction held 8 bases outside the gene matches. Germline assignment: CDR1 SGHRS and CDR2 YFSETQ. The CDR3 is CASSVQEAGAYNEQFF. The CDR3 region has the DNA TGCGCCAGCAGCGTACAAGAAGCGGGGGCCTACAATGAGCAGTTCTTC.

This sequence joins TRBV5-5 and TRBJ2-5; TRBD1 might be the D (6 bases). V was trimmed by 1 base and J by 5 bases, leaving 15 bases between them. Germline CDR1 and CDR2: SGHKS and YYEKEE (reference sequence). The CDR3 spans 15 residues. The CDR3 region has the DNA TGTGCCAGCAGCTTGTTCACAGGGATGAGCGAGACCCAGTACTTC. This encodes CASSLFTGMSETQYF.

The gene calls are TRBV29-1 and TRBJ2-2, with a tentative D call TRBD2 (6 bases). CDR1 is SQVTM and CDR2 is ANQGSEA in the germline V gene. This CDR3 spans 16 amino acids. V gave up 0 bases and J gave up 0 bases, with 11 bases separating them. The CDR3 protein is CSVEEIGGANTGELFF. CDR3 DNA sequence: TGCAGCGTTGAAGAAATCGGGGGAGCGAACACCGGGGAGCTGTTTTTT.

The chain combines TRBV7-8 with TRBJ1-4, with TRBD1 as a possible D gene (6 bases). CDR1 and CDR2 (germline): SGHVS, FQNEAQ. The CDR3 is 16 residues long. The V gene lost 1 base and the J gene lost 0 bases, with 9 bases spanning the gap. CDR3 in amino acids: CASSLGGLATNEKLFF. The CDR3 nucleotides read TGTGCCAGCAGCTTAGGGGGGCTAGCAACTAATGAAAAACTGTTTTTT.

The chain recombines TRBV4-1 with TRBJ2-2, with 9 bases aligning to TRBD2. Germline V gene lookup returns CDR1 MGHRA and CDR2 YSYEKL. With 2 bases clipped from V and 5 bases from J, the junction kept 6 bases outside the gene matches. CDR3 size: 16 residues. CDR3 amino acids: CASSQFWAGGTGELFF. The CDR3, as DNA: TGCGCCAGCAGCCAATTTTGGGCGGGGGGGACCGGGGAGCTGTTTTTT.

This clone was observed a single time. The gene calls are TRBV15 and TRBJ1-2, with 8 positions matching TRBD1. Trimming removed 7 bases from V and 7 bases from J; junction bases left unmatched: 14. The germline V gene has CDR1 LNHNV and CDR2 YYDKDF (reference sequence). This CDR3 has 15 residues. The CDR3 loop reads CATTHLPDRESGYTF. As DNA, the CDR3 is TGTGCCACCACCCACCTCCCGGACAGGGAATCTGGCTACACCTTC. The full variable domain, its missing parts supplied by reference TRBV15 and TRBJ1-2, is DAMVIQNPRYQVTQFGKPVTLSCSQTLNHNVMYWYQQKSSQAPKLLFHYYDKDFNNEADTPDNFQSRRPNTSFCFLDIRSPGLGDTAMYLCATTHLPDRESGYTFGSGTRLTVV.

This clone was seen once. This chain uses TRBV6-6 with TRBJ2-5; D is unresolved. The V and J ends lost 7 bases and 3 bases respectively, with 12 bases between them. The CDR3 contains 13 residues. The germline CDR1 and CDR2 sequences are MNHNY and SVGAGI (reference sequence). The CDR3 reads CASNNRQEETQYF. CDR3 in DNA: TGTGCCAGCAACAACAGACAAGAAGAGACCCAGTACTTC.

This clone was observed once. The chain uses TRBV5-1 and TRBJ2-4, with TRBD2 matching 10 bases. Germline values: CDR1 SGHRS, CDR2 YFSETQ. This CDR3 contains 16 residues. J lost 6 bases, V lost 0 bases, and 6 bases had no gene match. The CDR3 coding sequence is TGCGCCAGCAGCTTGGACAGCGGGAGGGCCCGAAACATTCAGTACTTC. It specifies CASSLDSGRARNIQYF.

This clone was observed a few times. V is TRBV19 and J is TRBJ1-2; D gene unclear. The V and J ends lost 10 bases and 4 bases respectively, with 16 bases between them. The V gene's germline CDR1 is LNHDA and CDR2 SQIVND (reference sequence). The CDR3 runs 13 residues. The CDR3 region has the DNA TGTGCCACCTCTAGAGGGTCCCTCTATGGCTACACCTTC. It codes for CATSRGSLYGYTF.

The chain combines TRBV19 with TRBJ1-5; 7 bases align to TRBD1. Losses at the gene ends were 4 bases for V and 4 bases for J; bases not matched to a gene: 7. Germline CDR1 reads LNHDA; CDR2 reads SQIVND (reference sequence). This CDR3 region has 15 residues. CDR3 residues: CASSTAGTVNQPQHF. Here the CDR3 DNA reads TGTGCCAGTAGTACTGCCGGGACAGTGAATCAGCCCCAGCATTTT.